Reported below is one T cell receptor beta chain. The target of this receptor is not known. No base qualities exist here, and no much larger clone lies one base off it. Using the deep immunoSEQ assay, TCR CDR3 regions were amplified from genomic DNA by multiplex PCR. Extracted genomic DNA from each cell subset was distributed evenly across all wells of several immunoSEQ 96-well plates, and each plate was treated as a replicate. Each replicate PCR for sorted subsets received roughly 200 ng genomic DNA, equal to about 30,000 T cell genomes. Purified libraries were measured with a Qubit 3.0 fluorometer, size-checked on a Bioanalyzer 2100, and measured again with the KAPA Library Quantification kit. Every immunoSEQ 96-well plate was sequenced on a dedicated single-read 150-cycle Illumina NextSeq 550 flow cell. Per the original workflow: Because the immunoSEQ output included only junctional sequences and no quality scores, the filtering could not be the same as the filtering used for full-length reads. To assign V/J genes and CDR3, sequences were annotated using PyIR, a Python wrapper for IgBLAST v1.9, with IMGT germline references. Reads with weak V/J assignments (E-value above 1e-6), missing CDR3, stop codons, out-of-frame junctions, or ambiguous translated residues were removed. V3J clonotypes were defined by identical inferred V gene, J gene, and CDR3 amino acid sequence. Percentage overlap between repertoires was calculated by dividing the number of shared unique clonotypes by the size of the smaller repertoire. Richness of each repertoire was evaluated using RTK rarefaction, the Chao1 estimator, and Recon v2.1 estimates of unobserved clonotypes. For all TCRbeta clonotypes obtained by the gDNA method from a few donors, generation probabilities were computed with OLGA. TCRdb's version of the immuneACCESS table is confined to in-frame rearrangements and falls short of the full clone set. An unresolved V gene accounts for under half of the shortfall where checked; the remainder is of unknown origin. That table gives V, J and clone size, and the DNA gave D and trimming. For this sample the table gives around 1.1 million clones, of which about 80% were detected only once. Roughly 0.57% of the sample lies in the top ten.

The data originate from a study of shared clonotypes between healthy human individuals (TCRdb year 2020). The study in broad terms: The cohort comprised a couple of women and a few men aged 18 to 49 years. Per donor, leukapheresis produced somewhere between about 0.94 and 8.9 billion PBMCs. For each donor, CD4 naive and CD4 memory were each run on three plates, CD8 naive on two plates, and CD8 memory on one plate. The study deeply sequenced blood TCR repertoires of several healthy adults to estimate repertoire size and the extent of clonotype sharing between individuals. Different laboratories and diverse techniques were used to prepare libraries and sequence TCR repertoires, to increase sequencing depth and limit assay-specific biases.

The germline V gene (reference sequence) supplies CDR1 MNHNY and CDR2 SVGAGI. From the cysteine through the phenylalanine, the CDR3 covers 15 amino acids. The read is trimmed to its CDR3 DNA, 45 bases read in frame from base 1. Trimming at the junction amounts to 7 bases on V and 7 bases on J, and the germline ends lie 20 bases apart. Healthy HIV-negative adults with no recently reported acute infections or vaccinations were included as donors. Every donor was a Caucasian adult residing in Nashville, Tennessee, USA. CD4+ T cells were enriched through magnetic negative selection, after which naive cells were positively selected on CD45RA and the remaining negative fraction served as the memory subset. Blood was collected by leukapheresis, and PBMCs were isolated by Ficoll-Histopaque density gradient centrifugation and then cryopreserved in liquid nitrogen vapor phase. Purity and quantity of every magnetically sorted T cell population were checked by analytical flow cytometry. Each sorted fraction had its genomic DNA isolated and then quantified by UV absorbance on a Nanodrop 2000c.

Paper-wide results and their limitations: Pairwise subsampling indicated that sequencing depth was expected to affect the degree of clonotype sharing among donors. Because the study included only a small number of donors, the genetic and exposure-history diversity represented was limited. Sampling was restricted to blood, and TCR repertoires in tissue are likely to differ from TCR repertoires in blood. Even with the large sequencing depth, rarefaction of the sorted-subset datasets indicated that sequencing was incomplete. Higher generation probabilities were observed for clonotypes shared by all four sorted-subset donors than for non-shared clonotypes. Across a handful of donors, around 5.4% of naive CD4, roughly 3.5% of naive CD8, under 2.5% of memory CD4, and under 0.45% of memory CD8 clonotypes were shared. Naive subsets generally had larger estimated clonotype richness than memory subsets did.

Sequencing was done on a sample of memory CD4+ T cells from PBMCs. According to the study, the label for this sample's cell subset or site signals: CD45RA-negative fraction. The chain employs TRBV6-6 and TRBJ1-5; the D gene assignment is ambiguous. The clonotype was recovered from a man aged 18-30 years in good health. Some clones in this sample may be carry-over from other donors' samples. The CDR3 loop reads CASNLARRVEQPQHF. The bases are TGTGCCAGCAACCTGGCCAGGCGGGTTGAACAGCCCCAGCATTTT.